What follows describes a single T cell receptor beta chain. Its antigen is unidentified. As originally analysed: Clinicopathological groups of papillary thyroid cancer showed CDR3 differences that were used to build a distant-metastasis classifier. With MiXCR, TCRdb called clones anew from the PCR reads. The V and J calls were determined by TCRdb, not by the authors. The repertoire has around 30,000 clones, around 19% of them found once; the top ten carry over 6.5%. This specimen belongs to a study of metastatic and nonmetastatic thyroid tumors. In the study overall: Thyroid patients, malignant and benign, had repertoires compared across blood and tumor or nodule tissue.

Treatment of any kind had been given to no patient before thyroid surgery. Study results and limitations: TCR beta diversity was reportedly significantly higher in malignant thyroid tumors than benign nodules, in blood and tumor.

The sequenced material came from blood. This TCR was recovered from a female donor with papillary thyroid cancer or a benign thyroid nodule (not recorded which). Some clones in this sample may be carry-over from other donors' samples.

The CDR3 here is CSARRDSESLAFF. CDR3 DNA sequence: TGCAGTGCTAGGCGGGACAGTGAGAGTCTAGCTTTCTTT. The chain employs TRBV20-1 and TRBJ1-1, with TRBD1 identical over 7 bases. V trimming: 3 bases; J trimming: 10 bases; junction bases outside the gene matches: 11. The CDR3 contains 13 residues. Per the germline V gene, CDR1 is DFQATT and CDR2 is SNEGSKA (reference sequence).